These 20 T cell receptor beta chains originate from one sample sequenced in a study of CD8 T cells in ankylosing spondylitis. MiXCR was run by TCRdb on the 5' RACE reads, yielding one entry per CDR3 protein. The sample has fewer than 350,000 distinct CDR3 sequences, approximately 10% seen once. The specimen was blood, either unsorted or a sorted T cell fraction (not recorded which). Receptors were obtained from a female donor with ankylosing spondylitis or in good health (not recorded which).

This clonotype came up a few times. The rearrangement uses TRBV10-3 and TRBJ2-6, with unresolved D. The CDR3 sequence is 15 residues long. Germline V gene sequence: CDR1 ENHRY, CDR2 SYGVKD. Trimming cost V 6 bases and J 3 bases, with 12 bases left between them. CDR3 sequence reads: CAISQGGSGANVLTF. CDR3 sequence (DNA): TGTGCCATCAGCCAAGGCGGTAGTGGGGCCAACGTCCTGACTTTC.

Many counts were recorded for this clonotype. This CDR3 reads CASSPQRDEQYF. CDR3 coding DNA: TGTGCCAGCAGTCCCCAAAGGGACGAGCAGTACTTC. J is TRBJ2-7 and V is TRBV12-3 or TRBV12-4, with no clear D. V shed 5 bases and J shed 5 bases, with 10 bases lying between them. This CDR3 region has 12 residues.

The chain has TRBV7-2 and TRBJ1-3; tentatively, D is TRBD1 (5 bases). The length of the CDR3 is 16 residues. The germline gives CDR1 SGHTA, CDR2 FQGNSA. Trimming left V 2 bases short and J 4 bases short, with 15 bases between. The CDR3 nucleotides are TGTGCCAGCAGCTTAAGGTTGGGTCAGGGAGGAAACACCATATATTTT. This codes for CASSLRLGQGGNTIYF.

The CDR3 region is CASSTRTGREGTEAFF. CDR3 sequence (DNA): TGTGCCAGCAGCACCCGGACAGGGAGGGAGGGCACTGAAGCTTTCTTT. The rearrangement uses TRBV21-1 and TRBJ1-1; the table names TRBD1, a call not compared with the DNA. TRBV21-1 is flagged as a pseudogene. The CDR3 sequence is 16 residues long.

This chain links TRBV20-1 with TRBJ2-7; no clear D. This CDR3 region has 14 residues. The V end was cut by 6 bases, the J end by 2 bases, with 17 bases between. From germline, CDR1 is DFQATT and CDR2 SNEGSKA (reference sequence). This chain's CDR3 is CSATDGSSPYEQYF. The CDR3 DNA sequence: TGCAGTGCAACGGACGGCAGCTCCCCCTACGAGCAGTACTTC.

This clonotype has ten or more counts. V is TRBV29-1 and J is TRBJ2-7; the match to TRBD2 covers 7 bases. CDR1 and CDR2 (germline): SQVTM, ANQGSEA. This CDR3 contains 13 residues. Unmatched junction bases numbered 5, after V lost 5 bases and J lost 1 base. CDR3 sequence reads: CSVMSGVSYEQYF. The CDR3 DNA reads as TGCAGCGTTATGAGCGGGGTATCCTACGAGCAGTACTTC.

This clonotype was observed a few times. CDR3 bases: TGCGCCAGCAGCTTGGGGGTCCTAGCGCGTAACTCCTACGAGCAGTACTTC. Translated: CASSLGVLARNSYEQYF. The chain links TRBV5-1 to TRBJ2-7, with a tentative D call TRBD2 (6 bases). Per the germline V gene, CDR1 is SGHRS and CDR2 is YFSETQ. V gave up 0 bases and J gave up 0 bases, with 16 bases separating them. The length of the CDR3 is 17 residues.

A few counts support this clonotype. V and J are TRBV28 and TRBJ2-1; 13 nucleotides align to TRBD2. The J segment lost 9 bases and the V segment lost 6 bases, leaving 8 bases of the junction unmatched. Germline CDR1 MDHEN, CDR2 SYDVKM. The CDR3 runs to 15 residues. CDR3 region: CASRLTSGGAGEQFF. CDR3 sequence (DNA): TGTGCCAGCAGGCTCACTAGCGGGGGGGCCGGTGAGCAGTTCTTC.

This clonotype was recorded many times. The CDR3 sequence is CASTSEAINTEAFF. Here the CDR3 DNA reads TGTGCCAGCACTTCAGAGGCTATAAACACTGAAGCTTTCTTT. The chain recombines TRBV5-5 with TRBJ1-1; D gene unclear. V lost 6 bases to trimming and J lost 2 bases, with 14 bases between them. The V gene's germline CDR1 is SGHKS and CDR2 YYEKEE (reference sequence). The CDR3 runs 14 residues.

This clonotype was seen a single time. This is likely a read error, given that the CDR3 carries no conserved phenylalanine or tryptophan at its end. The DNA is omitted, as the CDR3 cannot be located on it reliably, and the CDR3 follows TCRdb's listing. The chain carries TRBV20-1 and TRBJ2-5; the D call of TRBD1 is as the table states it, not checked on the DNA. The CDR3 numbers 13 amino acids, ends counted. Germline V gene lookup returns CDR1 DFQATT and CDR2 SNEGSKA (reference sequence). This CDR3 reads CSARRQGAQVKYS.

This clonotype was seen a handful of times. The rearrangement uses TRBV27 and TRBJ2-7; 9 bases align to TRBD2. Germline loops: CDR1 MNHEY, CDR2 SMNVEV (reference sequence). The CDR3 is made up of 15 amino acids. V lost 3 bases to trimming and J lost 3 bases; unmatched junction nucleotides: 6. CDR3 loop: CASSFAAGGVYEQYF. CDR3 nucleotide sequence: TGTGCCAGCAGTTTTGCGGCGGGAGGGGTCTACGAGCAGTACTTC.

Many counts were recorded for this clonotype. V and J are TRBV20-1 and TRBJ2-1, with 10 bases identical to TRBD2. This CDR3 has 12 amino acids. Germline V gene data show CDR1 as DFQATT and CDR2 as SNEGSKA (reference sequence). The CDR3 coding sequence is TGCAGCGCCCTAGCGGGAGTCAATGAGCAGTTCTTC. This codes for CSALAGVNEQFF.

This clonotype was seen ten or more times. The chain employs TRBV20-1 and TRBJ1-2; D remains ambiguous. The CDR3 extends over 13 amino acids. Deletions cut 5 bases from V and 0 bases from J, with 10 bases between. From germline, CDR1 is DFQATT and CDR2 SNEGSKA (reference sequence). The DNA of the CDR3 is TGCAGTGCTCGTGACCAGGCTAACTATGGCTACACCTTC. Protein product: CSARDQANYGYTF.

The chain couples TRBV20-1 to TRBJ2-5; D remains unclear. The germline gives CDR1 DFQATT, CDR2 SNEGSKA (reference sequence). The CDR3 consists of 14 residues. Trimming pared 1 base from V and 5 bases from J, leaving 14 bases between. CDR3 sequence (DNA): TGCAGTGCTAGAGGGTTGTGGCTTGGGGAGACCCAGTACTTC. It specifies CSARGLWLGETQYF.

In this sample, this clonotype turned up many times. J is TRBJ2-1 and V is TRBV20-1; tentatively, D is TRBD2 (7 bases). From germline, CDR1 is DFQATT and CDR2 SNEGSKA (reference sequence). Trimming stripped 0 bases from V and 1 base from J, with 19 bases between. CDR3 size: 18 residues. The CDR3 DNA is TGCAGTGCTAGAGATTCAGGAGGGGGGGCCGGATCCTACAATGAGCAGTTCTTC. It codes for CSARDSGGGAGSYNEQFF.

This clonotype was found many times. V gene TRBV18 combines with J gene TRBJ1-6; D uncertain. CDR3 size: 16 residues. Looked up from germline, CDR1 is KGHSH and CDR2 is LQKENI. With 5 bases removed from V and 0 bases from J, the gap between germline ends came to 11 bases. CDR3 in amino acids: CASSITPGSYNSPLHF. As DNA, the CDR3 is TGTGCCAGCTCAATCACGCCTGGCTCCTATAATTCACCCCTCCACTTT.

In its sample, this clonotype was seen many times. This sequence joins TRBV5-1 and TRBJ2-3; tentatively, D is TRBD1 or TRBD2 (5 bases each). Germline V gives CDR1 SGHRS, CDR2 YFSETQ. Trimming took off 0 bases at V and 2 bases at J, with 16 bases between the two ends. CDR3 length: 17 amino acids. The CDR3 nucleotides are TGCGCCAGCAGCTTGGGTTTCCGAGGGGTCAACACAGATACGCAGTATTTT. Protein: CASSLGFRGVNTDTQYF.

Many counts were recorded for this clonotype. V is TRBV7-8 and J is TRBJ2-7; D not certain. Germline V CDR1 and CDR2: SGHVS, FQNEAQ. V was pared by 6 bases and J by 4 bases, with 13 bases between. This CDR3 has 13 amino acids. The CDR3 loop reads CASRARASYEQYF. The CDR3 coding sequence is TGTGCCAGCAGGGCCCGAGCCTCGTACGAGCAGTACTTC.

Regarding this clonotype: One junction end disagrees with the germline gene, perhaps due to a read error. The V and J genes are TRBV7-2 and TRBJ1-2; D is possibly TRBD1 (5 bases). Germline lookup yields CDR1 SGHTA and CDR2 FQGNSA. The CDR3 spans 13 residues. The CDR3 DNA sequence: TGTGCCAGCAGCTTAGAGGCGGGGGATGGCTACAGCTTC. It specifies CASSLEAGDGYSF.

This clonotype occurred many times. The V call is TRBV6-2 or TRBV6-3, the J call TRBJ2-1; maybe TRBD2 (5 bases). In germline, CDR1 is MNHEY, CDR2 SVGEGT. CDR3 size: 14 residues. Trimming took 6 bases from V and 3 from J, leaving 12 bases between them. CDR3 protein: CASSGYRDYNEQFF. The CDR3 bases are TGTGCCAGCAGCGGCTACCGGGACTACAATGAGCAGTTCTTC.